This TCR beta chain was observed in a study of molecular identifiers for immune sequencing clone quantification. Study-wide points: Because of identical TCR molecules sharing a barcode, sizes of highly expanded clones could be underestimated. Spiked Jurkat TCR RNA from one cell was reportedly detectable among fewer than 1.2 million naive cells.

From germline, CDR1 is MNHEY and CDR2 SMNVEV (reference sequence). This CDR3 region has 17 residues. Germline trimming cut 6 bases from V and 4 bases from J; bases unmatched to any gene: 16. In this sample, this clonotype turned up many times. Antigen unknown. Using a CD8+CD4-CCR7+CD45RA+ phenotype, naive CD8 T cells were sorted. Previously reported methods and listed TCR primers produced the bulk TCR libraries. TCRdb ran MiXCR on the PCR reads and lists one entry per CDR3 protein. The profile shows 250,000 to 400,000 distinct CDR3 sequences, about a fifth of them singletons. The genes are TRBV27 and TRBJ2-7; 9 positions agree with TRBD1. The TCR originated in a human donor in good health. Some libraries in this study had Jurkat cell RNA spiked in. Sequenced input: naive CD8+ T cells from blood, with Jurkat cell RNA spiked in. The subset denotes: FACS-sorted CD8+CD4-CCR7+CD45RA+ naive T cells. This CDR3 reads CASSPNWGVTGGYEQYF. Written as DNA, the CDR3 is TGTGCCAGCAGCCCGAACTGGGGAGTGACAGGGGGGTACGAGCAGTACTTC.